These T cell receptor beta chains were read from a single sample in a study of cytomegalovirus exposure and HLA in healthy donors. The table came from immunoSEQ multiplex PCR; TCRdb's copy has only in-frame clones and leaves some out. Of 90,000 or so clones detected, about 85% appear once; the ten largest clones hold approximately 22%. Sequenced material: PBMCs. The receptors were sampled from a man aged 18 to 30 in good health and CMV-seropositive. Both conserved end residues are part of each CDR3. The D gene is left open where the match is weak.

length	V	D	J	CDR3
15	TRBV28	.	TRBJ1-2	CASSLTWTANYGYTF
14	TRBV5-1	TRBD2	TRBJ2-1	CASSLGLANSEQFF
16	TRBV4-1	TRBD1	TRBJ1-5	CASSQVWDRVNQPQHF
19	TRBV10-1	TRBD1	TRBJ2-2	CASSGPQQGTGTNTGELFF
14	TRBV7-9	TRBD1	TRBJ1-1	CASSGQGRDTEAFF
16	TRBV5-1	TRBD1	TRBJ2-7	CASSFVSRGSSYEQYF
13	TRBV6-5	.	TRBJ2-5	CAAQRQYQETQYF
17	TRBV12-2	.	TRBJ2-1	CASRPGLAGEVINEQFF
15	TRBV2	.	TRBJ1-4	CASSPSTPGGEKLFF
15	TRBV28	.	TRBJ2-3	CASSLNPGVTDTQYF
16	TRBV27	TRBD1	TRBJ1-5	CASSPTGTAKGEPQHF
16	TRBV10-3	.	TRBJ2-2	CAISDRRGTNTGELFF
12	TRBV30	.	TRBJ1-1	CAWSPQGTEAFF
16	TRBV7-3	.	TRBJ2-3	CASSLPGGEEGDTQYF
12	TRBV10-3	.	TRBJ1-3	CATQYSGNTIYF
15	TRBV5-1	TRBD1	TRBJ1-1	CASSPTGEINPEAFF
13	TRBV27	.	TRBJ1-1	CASRGLSNTEAFF